The sequence of this T cell receptor beta chain was determined in a study of post-analysis software for immune sequencing data. On the study more broadly: The courses of disease that were included comprised relapsing-remitting, secondary progressive and progressive-relapsing multiple sclerosis.

As to this clonotype: The antigen remains undetermined.

cDNA libraries for TCR beta contained unique molecular identifiers. T cells, about 0.85 to 11 million of them, yielded some 540,000 cDNA molecules. One entry per CDR3 protein, called by TCRdb with MiXCR from the PCR reads. The data hold roughly 620,000 distinct CDR3 sequences, with roughly 45% observed a single time. CDR1 SQVTM and CDR2 ANQGSEA come from the germline V gene. There are 13 residues in the CDR3. Germline trimming cut 7 bases from V and 1 base from J; bases unmatched to any gene: 5. Study observations and caveats: The F measure placed samples prepared in the same batch into strongly shared clusters. A handful of TRBV segments occurring more often in patients than controls included TRBV5-6, TRBV5-1 and TRBV20-1. The normalized Chao1 diversity of multiple sclerosis patients was significantly lower than that of controls.

The sample taken for sequencing was blood. This TCR was sampled from a girl aged 10 to 17 with multiple sclerosis. This chain joins TRBV29-1 and TRBJ2-3; 7 nucleotides align to TRBD2. This chain's CDR3 is CSARSGGTDTQYF. The CDR3, as DNA: TGCAGCGCTAGAAGCGGGGGCACAGATACGCAGTATTTT.